A single sample gave rise to the 28 T cell receptor beta chains below, sequenced in a study of T cells in Graves' hyperthyroidism and ophthalmopathy. Researchers took RNA transcripts and amplified the TCR beta CDR3 regions from them. In the first-round RT-PCR of the TCR CDR3, the HTBI primer set was used. Via MiXCR, TCRdb re-called the multiplex PCR reads, giving one row per CDR3 protein. The table shows a few hundred thousand distinct CDR3 sequences, with 13% to 15% occurring only once. What was sequenced was blood. The source is a woman between 50 and 59 years old with Graves' hyperthyroidism that later progressed to Graves' ophthalmopathy.

This clonotype has more than one count but fewer than ten. The chain has TRBV18 and TRBJ1-3, with D perhaps matching TRBD1 (5 bases). This CDR3 has 14 amino acids. Trimming removed 4 bases at V and 2 bases at J, with 9 bases between. From germline, CDR1 is KGHSH and CDR2 LQKENI. CDR3 in amino acids: CASSQGFPGNTIYF. CDR3 bases: TGTGCCAGCTCACAGGGGTTCCCTGGAAACACCATATATTTT.

The CDR3 region is CASSFHLTGEGGYTF. The CDR3 DNA is TGCGCCAGCAGCTTTCATCTTACCGGGGAGGGCGGCTACACCTTC. The chain carries TRBV5-1 and TRBJ1-2; D is unclear. CDR1 is SGHRS and CDR2 is YFSETQ in the germline V gene. The CDR3 has 15 amino acids. V shed 2 bases and J shed 8 bases, with 19 bases lying between them.

There are many counts of this clonotype. CDR3 sequence: CASSRTTGASTEAFF. The CDR3, as DNA: TGTGCCAGCAGCCGAACGACAGGGGCGAGCACTGAAGCTTTCTTT. This chain joins TRBV7-9 and TRBJ1-1, with TRBD1 matching over 8 bases. This CDR3 contains 15 residues. Trimming cost V 5 bases and J 4 bases; bases outside gene matches: 9. CDR1 and CDR2 (germline): SEHNR, FQNEAQ (reference sequence). Drawing the rest from reference TRBV7-9 and TRBJ1-1, the complete variable domain is DTGVSQNPRHKITKRGQNVTFRCDPISEHNRLYWYRQTLGQGPEFLTYFQNEAQLEKSRLLSDRFSAERPKGSFSTLEIQRTEQGDSAMYLCASSRTTGASTEAFFGQGTRLTVV.

The J gene is TRBJ1-1, the V gene TRBV5-4; D possibly corresponds to TRBD1 (5 bases). The CDR3 is 15 residues long. The ends were cut back, 4 bases at V and 3 bases at J, with 16 bases in the middle. Germline lookup yields CDR1 SGHNT and CDR2 YYREEE (reference sequence). CDR3 loop: CASSKAGAGDTEAFF. Written as DNA, the CDR3 is TGTGCCAGCAGCAAAGCCGGGGCCGGGGACACTGAAGCTTTCTTT.

This clonotype was recorded a few times. J is TRBJ1-4 and V is TRBV7-9; D call uncertain. Looked up from germline, CDR1 is SEHNR and CDR2 is FQNEAQ (reference sequence). This CDR3 region has 15 residues. V lost 4 bases and J lost 6, with 15 bases in between. As DNA, the CDR3 is TGTGCCAGCAGCTCCACGAGACATGAGGATGAAAAACTGTTTTTT. Its translation: CASSSTRHEDEKLFF.

This clonotype came up many times. V is TRBV6-5 and J is TRBJ1-1; D gene ambiguous. V was cut by 2 bases and J by 9 bases, with 16 bases left in between. Germline V CDR1 and CDR2: MNHEY, SVGAGI. CDR3 length: 14 residues. The CDR3: CASSYTADLFQAFF. In nucleotides, the CDR3 is TGTGCCAGCAGTTACACTGCAGATTTATTCCAAGCTTTCTTT.

This clonotype came up many times. The chain is built from TRBV7-9 and TRBJ2-1; the D gene is possibly TRBD1 (5 bases). Trimming removed 5 bases at V and 4 bases at J, with 12 bases between. The germline V gene has CDR1 SEHNR and CDR2 FQNEAQ (reference sequence). The CDR3 spans 14 residues. CDR3 loop: CASSPIQGYNEQFF. The CDR3 nucleotides are TGTGCCAGCAGCCCCATCCAGGGTTACAATGAGCAGTTCTTC.

Many counts were recorded for this clonotype. The chain uses TRBV12-3 or TRBV12-4 and TRBJ2-2; 11 bases agree with TRBD1. CDR3 size: 16 residues. The trim removed 6 bases at V and 5 bases at J, leaving 8 bases unmatched. CDR3 residues: CASSRGGTGGTGELFF. CDR3 coding DNA: TGTGCCAGCAGCCGAGGCGGGACAGGGGGTACCGGGGAGCTGTTTTTT.

The table lists this clonotype with a count of one. This could be a read error, since a much larger clone is one nucleotide away. The genes are TRBV19 and TRBJ1-1; D is unclear. Trimming cost V 3 bases and J 1 base, with 15 bases left between them. The CDR3 covers 16 residues. From germline, CDR1 is LNHDA and CDR2 SQIVND (reference sequence). CDR3 loop: CASSISQATSNTEAFF. The CDR3, as DNA: TGTGCCAGTAGTATTAGCCAGGCTACGTCGAACACTGAAGCTTTCTTT.

This clonotype was observed many times. V is TRBV6-1 and J is TRBJ2-2; TRBD2 matches 11 bases. The CDR3 is 16 amino acids. CDR1 MNHNS and CDR2 SASEGT come from the germline V gene. Unmatched junction bases numbered 6, after V lost 5 bases and J lost 4 bases. The CDR3, as DNA: TGTGCCAGCAGTCCTACTAGCGGGAGTGGCACCGGGGAGCTGTTTTTT. This translates into CASSPTSGSGTGELFF.

This clonotype occurred many times. V and J are TRBV6-6 and TRBJ1-6, with a weak D call TRBD1 (5 bases). V lost 0 bases to trimming and J lost 6 bases, with 15 bases between them. CDR3 size: 17 residues. CDR1 and CDR2 from the germline V gene are MNHNY and SVGAGI (reference sequence). CDR3 amino acids: CASSYSFIGGFNSPLHF. The CDR3 DNA reads as TGTGCCAGCAGTTACTCATTTATTGGGGGTTTTAATTCACCCCTCCACTTT.

In its sample, this clonotype was seen many times. This chain joins TRBV7-2 and TRBJ1-2, with D unresolved. From germline, CDR1 is SGHTA and CDR2 FQGNSA. The ends were cut back, 5 bases at V and 1 base at J, with 5 bases in the middle. The CDR3 length is 12 residues. The CDR3 nucleotides read TGTGCCAGCAGCCGAGTTAACTATGGCTACACCTTC. Protein product: CASSRVNYGYTF.

This clonotype occurred many times. The chain has TRBV27 and TRBJ2-3, with 10 nucleotides matching TRBD1. Germline CDR1 MNHEY, CDR2 SMNVEV (reference sequence). The J segment lost 4 bases and the V segment lost 2 bases, leaving 0 bases of the junction unmatched. The CDR3 sequence is 14 residues long. The CDR3 spells CASSLGTGADTQYF. The CDR3 nucleotides are TGTGCCAGCAGTTTAGGGACAGGGGCAGATACGCAGTATTTT.

This clonotype was recorded at least ten times. The chain uses TRBV14 and TRBJ2-1; D is undetermined. V was trimmed by 0 bases and J by 2 bases, leaving 8 bases between them. Germline V gene lookup returns CDR1 SGHDN and CDR2 FVKESK. This CDR3 has 15 amino acids. CDR3 sequence reads: CASSQDPSTYNEQFF. DNA of the CDR3: TGTGCCAGCAGCCAAGATCCCTCGACCTACAATGAGCAGTTCTTC. The variable domain in full, with the rest retrieved from reference TRBV14 and TRBJ2-1, is EAGVTQFPSHSVIEKGQTVTLRCDPISGHDNLYWYRRVMGKEIKFLLHFVKESKQDESGMPNNRFLAERTGGTYSTLKVQPAELEDSGVYFCASSQDPSTYNEQFFGPGTRLTVL.

The CDR3 loop is CASSLENYGYTF. The CDR3 DNA sequence: TGCGCCAGCAGTTTAGAGAACTATGGCTACACCTTC. This chain joins TRBV5-1 and TRBJ1-2; D is uncertain. V lost 5 bases and J 2 bases, leaving 7 bases between the germline ends. The CDR3 extends over 12 amino acids. The V gene's germline CDR1 is SGHRS and CDR2 YFSETQ.

The chain carries TRBV6-4 and TRBJ2-7; 14 bases fit TRBD2. After removal of 4 bases from V and 4 bases from J, the junction contained 3 bases not matched to a gene. Germline V CDR1 and CDR2: MRHNA, SNTAGT. CDR3 size: 15 residues. DNA for the CDR3: TGTGCCAGCAGTGTGGGACTAGCGGGAGAATACGAGCAGTACTTC. It yields the protein CASSVGLAGEYEQYF.

In this sample, this clonotype turned up many times. CDR3 nucleotides: TGCAGTGGAAGCAGGGCCACCTACGAGCAGTACTTC. Translating it yields CSGSRATYEQYF. The rearrangement joins TRBV20-1 to TRBJ2-7; TRBD1 is a possible D gene (5 bases). The V end lost 7 bases, the J end lost 2 bases, and 12 bases lay between the germline ends. The length of the CDR3 is 12 residues. Germline V CDR1 and CDR2: DFQATT, SNEGSKA (reference sequence).

This clonotype was counted at least ten times. V gene TRBV19 combines with J gene TRBJ1-2, with D possibly TRBD1 on 5 matching bases. This CDR3 comprises 14 residues. Between the trimmed V and J ends, which lost 3 bases and 8 bases, there was a span of 16 bases. Per the germline V gene, CDR1 is LNHDA and CDR2 is SQIVND (reference sequence). The CDR3 DNA sequence: TGTGCCAGTAGTATTCGAGGGGCCACCGAGGGCTACACCTTC. Translation: CASSIRGATEGYTF.

This clonotype appeared a few times. The chain has TRBV6-1 and TRBJ2-3; TRBD1 matches 8 bases. CDR3 size: 14 residues. In germline, CDR1 is MNHNS, CDR2 SASEGT. V trimming: 3 bases; J trimming: 4 bases; junction bases outside the gene matches: 3. CDR3 sequence: CASSDRGRSDTQYF. The CDR3 DNA follows: TGTGCCAGCAGTGACAGGGGGCGCTCAGATACGCAGTATTTT.

The V call is TRBV11-2, the J call TRBJ2-7; no clear D. Trimming stripped 4 bases from V and 3 bases from J, with 10 bases between. Germline CDR1 is SGHAT and CDR2 is FQNNGV. The CDR3 runs 13 residues. This chain's CDR3 is CASSWTASYEQYF. CDR3 DNA: TGTGCCAGCAGCTGGACGGCTAGCTACGAGCAGTACTTC.

In this sample, this clonotype turned up many times. The J gene is TRBJ1-1, the V gene TRBV6-1, with D perhaps matching TRBD1 (5 bases). Trimming took off 5 bases at V and 4 bases at J, with 14 bases between the two ends. Germline V gene lookup returns CDR1 MNHNS and CDR2 SASEGT. The length of the CDR3 is 14 residues. The CDR3 DNA follows: TGTGCCAGCAGTTCAAGGGACGAGGGCACTGAAGCTTTCTTT. Its translation is CASSSRDEGTEAFF.

This clonotype has a count of ten or more. The rearrangement links TRBV3-1 to TRBJ1-4, with D unclear. The CDR3 extends over 14 amino acids. Trimming left V 0 bases short and J 3 bases short, with 5 bases between. CDR1 and CDR2 (germline): LGHDT, YNNKEL (reference sequence). Written as DNA, the CDR3 is TGTGCCAGCAGCCAAGATCTCGCTAATGAAAAACTGTTTTTT. Its protein product is CASSQDLANEKLFF.

This clonotype was counted ten times or more. This rearrangement joins TRBV28 to TRBJ2-5, with TRBD1 matching 9 bases. The germline V gene encodes CDR1 MDHEN and CDR2 SYDVKM. The CDR3 consists of 14 residues. V lost 4 bases and J lost 1; bases outside the gene matches: 1. CDR3 loop: CASSWDRVQETQYF. The CDR3 DNA reads TGTGCCAGCAGTTGGGACAGGGTCCAAGAGACCCAGTACTTC.

This clonotype was seen many times. The gene calls are TRBV28 and TRBJ2-7; 10 bases line up with TRBD2. This CDR3 has 15 residues. J was trimmed by 3 bases and V by 7 bases; bases with no gene match: 9. CDR1 and CDR2 (germline): MDHEN, SYDVKM. The CDR3 coding sequence is TGTGCCAGCAACATCCAACTAGCGGGGTTCTACGAGCAGTACTTC. It yields the protein CASNIQLAGFYEQYF.

At least ten counts were recorded for this clonotype. The rearrangement links TRBV20-1 to TRBJ2-6; D possibly matches TRBD1 or TRBD2 (5 bases each). The germline gives CDR1 DFQATT, CDR2 SNEGSKA (reference sequence). The CDR3 covers 15 residues. Trimming removed 5 bases at V and 0 bases at J, with 11 bases between. Here the CDR3 reads CSAPSGPSGANVLTF. CDR3 DNA sequence: TGCAGTGCTCCCTCGGGGCCCTCTGGGGCCAACGTCCTGACTTTC.

This clonotype was detected a few times. The chain couples TRBV14 to TRBJ2-7; D is possibly TRBD2 (6 bases). Trimming pared 0 bases from V and 4 bases from J, leaving 7 bases between. The CDR3 covers 13 residues. CDR1 and CDR2 (germline): SGHDN, FVKESK. CDR3 region: CASSQEGRYEQYF. The CDR3 coding sequence is TGTGCCAGCAGCCAAGAAGGGAGGTACGAGCAGTACTTC.

This clonotype was recorded many times. This chain uses TRBV5-1 with TRBJ2-3; D is undetermined. The CDR3 totals 14 residues. CDR1 SGHRS and CDR2 YFSETQ come from the germline V gene. Trimming took 4 bases from V and 2 from J, leaving 11 bases between them. The CDR3 region has the DNA TGCGCCAGCAGCCCGGACCGGGTCACAGATACGCAGTATTTT. This translates into CASSPDRVTDTQYF. Variable domain in full (rest from reference TRBV5-1 and TRBJ2-3): KAGVTQTPRYLIKTRGQQVTLSCSPISGHRSVSWYQQTPGQGLQFLFEYFSETQRNKGNFPGRFSGRQFSNSRSEMNVSTLELGDSALYLCASSPDRVTDTQYFGPGTRLTVL.

This clonotype was seen at least ten times. CDR3 bases: TGCAGTGCTAGAGATCGAAGGAAGAACACTGAAGCTTTCTTT. Protein sequence: CSARDRRKNTEAFF. The chain employs TRBV20-1 and TRBJ1-1; D is unresolved. The germline CDR1 and CDR2 sequences are DFQATT and SNEGSKA (reference sequence). This CDR3 is built from 14 residues. V was pared by 0 bases and J by 1 base, with 9 bases between.